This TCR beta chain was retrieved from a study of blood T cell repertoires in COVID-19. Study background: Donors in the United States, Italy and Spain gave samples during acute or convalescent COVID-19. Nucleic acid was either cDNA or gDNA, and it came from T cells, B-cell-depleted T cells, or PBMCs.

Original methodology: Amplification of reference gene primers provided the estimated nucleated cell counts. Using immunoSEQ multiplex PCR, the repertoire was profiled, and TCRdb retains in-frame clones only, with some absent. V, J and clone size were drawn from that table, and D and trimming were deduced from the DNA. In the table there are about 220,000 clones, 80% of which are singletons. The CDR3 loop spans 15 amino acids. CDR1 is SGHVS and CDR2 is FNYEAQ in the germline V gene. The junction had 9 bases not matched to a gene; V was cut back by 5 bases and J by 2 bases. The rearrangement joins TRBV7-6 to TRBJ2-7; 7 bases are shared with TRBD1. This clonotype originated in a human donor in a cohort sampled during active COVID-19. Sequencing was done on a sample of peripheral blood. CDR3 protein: CASSPGRTGAYEQYF. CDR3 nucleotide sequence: TGTGCCAGCAGCCCGGGAAGAACAGGGGCCTACGAGCAGTACTTC.